The 23 T cell receptor beta chains below were found in one sample sequenced in a study of spatial heterogeneity in lung cancer. The sample's time point: sample taken at primary tumor resection. Unsorted whole RNA samples from tumor, nontumor lung or frozen PBMC were sequenced. TCRdb ran MiXCR on the 5' RACE reads and lists one entry per CDR3 protein. The profile shows 20,000 to 25,000 distinct CDR3 sequences, about 4.6% of them singletons. Sequencing was performed on PBMCs, taken at surgery. These receptors all come from a male donor with early-stage non-small cell lung cancer.

This clonotype was found a few times. The chain links TRBV12-3 or TRBV12-4 to TRBJ1-5, with 8 bases lining up with TRBD1. The CDR3 loop spans 14 amino acids. V lost 4 bases and J lost 5; bases outside the gene matches: 4. The DNA for the CDR3 is TGTGCCAGCAGTTCTGTGGACAGGGATCAGCCCCAGCATTTT. Protein product: CASSSVDRDQPQHF.

Ten or more counts support this clonotype. V gene TRBV10-2 combines with J gene TRBJ2-1; perhaps D is TRBD1 or TRBD2 (5 bases each). V lost 6 bases and J lost 8, with 26 bases in between. The CDR3 totals 17 residues. Germline CDR1 and CDR2: WSHSY and SAAADI. CDR3 sequence: CASRPPVGARGMYEQFF. The CDR3 nucleotides are TGCGCCAGCAGGCCCCCCGTGGGAGCGAGGGGTATGTATGAGCAGTTCTTC.

Ten or more counts support this clonotype. The chain employs TRBV11-2 and TRBJ1-5; D remains ambiguous. CDR3 length: 14 residues. V was trimmed by 1 base and J by 4 bases, leaving 8 bases between them. Germline-derived CDR1 and CDR2 are SGHAT and FQNNGV. The DNA for the CDR3 is TGTGCCAGCAGCTTAGGCGGTCAAAATCAGCCCCAGCATTTT. Protein sequence: CASSLGGQNQPQHF.

The chain carries TRBV7-2 and TRBJ2-1; D ambiguous. Germline CDR1 SGHTA, CDR2 FQGNSA. The CDR3 contains 15 residues. The V and J ends lost 2 bases and 0 bases respectively, with 8 bases between them. CDR3 amino acids: CASSLIANSYNEQFF. Written as DNA, the CDR3 is TGTGCCAGCAGCTTAATAGCAAACTCCTACAATGAGCAGTTCTTC.

This clonotype was counted at least ten times. The chain combines TRBV9 with TRBJ1-4; a possible D gene is TRBD1 (5 bases). The V and J ends lost 0 bases and 2 bases respectively, with 11 bases between them. The CDR3 spans 16 residues. Germline CDR1 and CDR2: SGDLS and YYNGEE. The CDR3 DNA follows: TGTGCCAGCAGCGTAGCGCAGGGAGAGACTAATGAAAAACTGTTTTTT. It specifies CASSVAQGETNEKLFF.

This clonotype appeared many times. This CDR3 reads CATSSVSYNEQFF. The CDR3 bases are TGTGCCACCTCTAGCGTCTCCTACAATGAGCAGTTCTTC. This chain uses TRBV12-3 or TRBV12-4 with TRBJ2-1; possibly TRBD2 for D (6 bases). The CDR3 is made up of 13 amino acids. Trimming removed 10 bases at V and 0 bases at J, with 10 bases between.

There are a few counts of this clonotype. The V call is TRBV12-3 or TRBV12-4, the J call TRBJ1-1, with D unclear. V was trimmed by 3 bases and J by 5 bases, leaving 7 bases between them. This CDR3 contains 12 residues. CDR3 DNA sequence: TGTGCCAGCAGTTTGGACGGAACTGAAGCTTTCTTT. It encodes CASSLDGTEAFF.

This clonotype was picked up many times. V usage is TRBV9 and J usage is TRBJ1-1, with D perhaps TRBD1 (6 bases). Germline assignment: CDR1 SGDLS and CDR2 YYNGEE. Trimming removed 4 bases from V and 0 bases from J, with 19 bases in between. The CDR3 covers 17 residues. Here the CDR3 reads CASSLYPGEGMNTEAFF. CDR3 DNA: TGTGCCAGCAGCCTTTATCCAGGGGAAGGAATGAACACTGAAGCTTTCTTT.

J is TRBJ2-3 and V is TRBV20-1; no reliable D call. Trimming removed 8 bases from V and 2 bases from J, with 11 bases in between. Germline values: CDR1 DFQATT, CDR2 SNEGSKA (reference sequence). This CDR3 has 12 amino acids. The CDR3 bases are TGCAGTACCCAACCCCTCACAGATACGCAGTATTTT. It yields the protein CSTQPLTDTQYF.

This clonotype was recorded at least ten times. The genes are TRBV4-3 and TRBJ1-2; maybe TRBD1 (5 bases). Trimming removed 4 bases at V and 2 bases at J, with 14 bases between. Germline V gene lookup returns CDR1 LGHNA and CDR2 YSLEER. The CDR3 runs 15 residues. DNA of the CDR3: TGCGCCAGCAGCCCCCAGGGTGTGCTAAACTATGGCTACACCTTC. Amino acid sequence: CASSPQGVLNYGYTF.

This clonotype was found many times. This chain connects TRBV12-3 or TRBV12-4 to TRBJ1-1, with 7 bases aligning to TRBD1. The J segment lost 0 bases and the V segment lost 5 bases, leaving 3 bases of the junction unmatched. The CDR3 consists of 14 residues. CDR3 sequence: CASSMTGMNTEAFF. CDR3 DNA: TGTGCCAGCAGTATGACAGGGATGAACACTGAAGCTTTCTTT.

This clonotype appeared many times. The rearrangement uses TRBV7-9 and TRBJ2-1; 7 nucleotides align to TRBD2. Per germline, CDR1 SEHNR and CDR2 FQNEAQ (reference sequence). V shed 5 bases, J shed 3 bases, and the junction held 10 bases outside the gene matches. The CDR3 length is 16 residues. CDR3 sequence (DNA): TGTGCCAGCAGCCCAACGGCTAGCGGCGGCTACAATGAGCAGTTCTTC. Protein: CASSPTASGGYNEQFF. Together with reference TRBV7-9 and TRBJ2-1, the CDR3 gives the full variable domain: DTGVSQNPRHKITKRGQNVTFRCDPISEHNRLYWYRQTLGQGPEFLTYFQNEAQLEKSRLLSDRFSAERPKGSFSTLEIQRTEQGDSAMYLCASSPTASGGYNEQFFGPGTRLTVL.

This clonotype has ten or more counts. The rearrangement uses TRBV5-4 and TRBJ2-1; no firm D call. Trimming cost V 9 bases and J 1 base, with 11 bases left between them. Germline values: CDR1 SGHNT, CDR2 YYREEE (reference sequence). This CDR3 is 13 amino acids long. The CDR3 reads CATSGWSYNEQFF. As DNA, the CDR3 is TGTGCCACCAGTGGGTGGTCCTACAATGAGCAGTTCTTC.

In its sample, this clonotype is medium-sized. V usage is TRBV20-1 and J usage is TRBJ1-5, with D tentatively TRBD1 (6 bases). CDR1 and CDR2 from the germline V gene are DFQATT and SNEGSKA (reference sequence). With 1 base removed from V and 2 bases from J, the gap between germline ends came to 12 bases. The CDR3 is 15 amino acids. In nucleotides, the CDR3 is TGCAGTGCTAGAGCAGGGGTGGGTGGCAATCAGCCCCAGCATTTT. It encodes CSARAGVGGNQPQHF.

This clonotype occurred many times. The chain employs TRBV10-2 and TRBJ2-3, with D maybe TRBD1 (5 bases). Germline V CDR1 and CDR2: WSHSY, SAAADI. CDR3 length: 15 amino acids. V was trimmed by 4 bases and J by 1 base, leaving 12 bases between them. CDR3 residues: CASSGLTARTDTQYF. Here the CDR3 DNA reads TGCGCCAGCAGTGGCTTGACAGCCCGCACAGATACGCAGTATTTT.

This clonotype appeared many times. V is TRBV7-3 and J is TRBJ2-3, with D possibly being TRBD1 (5 bases). The V and J ends lost 5 bases and 1 base respectively, with 10 bases between them. The length of the CDR3 is 14 residues. From germline, CDR1 is SGHTA and CDR2 FQGTGA. CDR3 in amino acids: CASSPQGRTDTQYF. CDR3 DNA sequence: TGTGCCAGCAGCCCTCAGGGCCGCACAGATACGCAGTATTTT.

This clonotype was counted ten times or more. The chain employs TRBV19 and TRBJ1-4; D gene uncertain. The CDR3 runs to 13 residues. The germline gives CDR1 LNHDA, CDR2 SQIVND (reference sequence). Trimming left V 5 bases short and J 7 bases short, with 11 bases between. The CDR3 spells CASSASGSEKLFF. CDR3 coding DNA: TGTGCCAGTAGTGCCTCAGGAAGTGAAAAACTGTTTTTT. Full variable domain (rest looked up from reference TRBV19 and TRBJ1-4): DGGITQSPKYLFRKEGQNVTLSCEQNLNHDAMYWYRQDPGQGLRLIYYSQIVNDFQKGDIAEGYSVSREKKESFPLTVTSAQKNPTAFYLCASSASGSEKLFFGSGTQLSVL.

The table lists this clonotype with a count of one. The chain is built from TRBV7-9 and TRBJ2-2; D gene ambiguous. V was cut by 5 bases and J by 6 bases, with 7 bases left in between. Germline-derived CDR1 and CDR2 are SEHNR and FQNEAQ (reference sequence). The CDR3 runs 12 residues. CDR3 loop: CASSPIAGELFF. The CDR3 coding sequence is TGTGCCAGCAGCCCTATAGCCGGGGAGCTGTTTTTT.

This clonotype was counted a few times. The chain links TRBV27 to TRBJ2-7; 12 positions match TRBD2. CDR1 and CDR2 from the germline V gene are MNHEY and SMNVEV (reference sequence). This CDR3 contains 16 residues. With 6 bases clipped from V and 5 bases from J, the junction kept 11 bases outside the gene matches. CDR3 coding DNA: TGTGCCAGCAGGCCTGTTCTAGCGGGAGGGCCCCACGAGCAGTACTTC. Amino acid sequence: CASRPVLAGGPHEQYF.

This clonotype was seen ten or more times. The J gene is TRBJ2-1, the V gene TRBV9, with 7 bases aligning to TRBD2. Germline CDR1 SGDLS, CDR2 YYNGEE. V was pared by 4 bases and J by 0 bases, with 4 bases of the junction left unmatched. The CDR3 runs to 15 residues. CDR3 bases: TGTGCCAGCAGCCCCGGCGGGAGCTCCTACAATGAGCAGTTCTTC. Translation gives CASSPGGSSYNEQFF.

This clonotype was recorded many times. The chain links TRBV12-3 or TRBV12-4 to TRBJ2-5, with 10 positions matching TRBD1. The CDR3 runs 16 residues. The J segment lost 5 bases and the V segment lost 6 bases, leaving 12 bases of the junction unmatched. CDR3 loop: CASRPSLTGGYETQYF. The CDR3 DNA reads TGTGCCAGCAGACCTAGCCTGACAGGGGGCTATGAGACCCAGTACTTC.

In this sample, this clonotype turned up a few times. The chain is built from TRBV29-1 and TRBJ1-1, with D hard to call. V was cut by 3 bases and J by 2 bases, with 10 bases left in between. CDR1 is SQVTM and CDR2 is ANQGSEA in the germline V gene. This CDR3 comprises 13 residues. CDR3 amino acids: CSVDVRVNTEAFF. CDR3 bases: TGCAGCGTTGATGTGAGGGTAAACACTGAAGCTTTCTTT.

This clonotype was detected ten times or more. CDR3: CSAWTSAHNEQFF. In DNA form, the CDR3 reads TGCAGTGCTTGGACTAGCGCCCACAATGAGCAGTTCTTC. This chain links TRBV20-1 with TRBJ2-1, with TRBD2 identical over 9 bases. J was trimmed by 5 bases and V by 5 bases; bases with no gene match: 4. In germline, CDR1 is DFQATT, CDR2 SNEGSKA (reference sequence). The CDR3 is 13 residues long.